This entry lists 8 T cell receptor beta chains sequenced from one sample in a study of blood T cell repertoires in COVID-19. Using immunoSEQ multiplex PCR, the repertoire was profiled, and TCRdb retains in-frame clones only, with some absent. The sample contains tens of thousands of clones, about 90% of which appear only once. The sequencing sample was made of peripheral blood. Source of these receptors: a woman in her sixties or seventies with acute or convalescent COVID-19.

The chain carries TRBV28 and TRBJ1-5; 7 bases match TRBD1. Germline V gene sequence: CDR1 MDHEN, CDR2 SYDVKM. The CDR3 has 15 residues. V shed 6 bases, J shed 7 bases, and the junction held 12 bases outside the gene matches. DNA for the CDR3: TGTGCCAGCAGCGTGGGGAGACAGGGTGGACAGCCCCAGCATTTT. Encoded protein: CASSVGRQGGQPQHF. The full variable domain, its missing parts supplied by reference TRBV28 and TRBJ1-5, is DVKVTQSSRYLVKRTGEKVFLECVQDMDHENMFWYRQDPGLGLRLIYFSYDVKMKEKGDIPEGYSVSREKKERFSLILESASTNQTSMYLCASSVGRQGGQPQHFGDGTRLSIL.

The V and J genes are TRBV4-3 and TRBJ2-5; the D is unclear. Trimming removed 0 bases from V and 4 bases from J, with 9 bases in between. The germline CDR1 and CDR2 sequences are LGHNA and YSLEER. The CDR3 loop spans 14 amino acids. The CDR3 region is CASSQEYFPETQYF. The CDR3 nucleotides read TGCGCCAGCAGCCAAGAGTATTTCCCAGAGACCCAGTACTTC.

V is TRBV12-5 and J is TRBJ2-6; D perhaps matches TRBD1 (6 bases). Germline V lookup: CDR1 LGHNT, CDR2 FRNRAP. V was pared by 6 bases and J by 3 bases, with 24 bases between. This CDR3 spans 19 amino acids. The CDR3 spells CASGQTLGHLSLGANVLTF. CDR3 nucleotide sequence: TGTGCTAGTGGGCAAACCCTGGGACATCTCTCCCTTGGGGCCAACGTCCTGACTTTC.

The rearrangement links TRBV29-1 to TRBJ2-3, with 14 bases matching TRBD2. This CDR3 comprises 18 residues. V was clipped by 4 bases and J by 1 base; unmatched bases: 10. Germline V lookup: CDR1 SQVTM, CDR2 ANQGSEA. The CDR3 DNA reads TGCAGCGTTGGGTCCGGGACTAGCGGGAGTTTAGGCACAGATACGCAGTATTTT. Translated: CSVGSGTSGSLGTDTQYF.

This rearrangement joins TRBV10-3 to TRBJ1-1; D is unresolved. Germline values: CDR1 ENHRY, CDR2 SYGVKD. This CDR3 contains 14 residues. Deletions cut 3 bases from V and 1 base from J, with 9 bases between. CDR3 nucleotides: TGTGCCATCAGTGACCTGGGAGGGAACACTGAAGCTTTCTTT. Amino acids: CAISDLGGNTEAFF.

The CDR3 loop reads CASSYDREATSGAQETQYF. The CDR3 DNA reads as TGTGCCAGCAGTTACGACAGGGAGGCGACTAGCGGGGCCCAAGAGACCCAGTACTTC. This chain joins TRBV6-2 or TRBV6-3 and TRBJ2-5, with 11 bases identical to TRBD2. This CDR3 has 19 residues. The ends lost 2 bases at V and 1 base at J; junction bases unmatched: 12. Germline V gene lookup returns CDR1 MNHEY and CDR2 SVGEGT.

This clone has just a few counts. The rearrangement links TRBV6-2 or TRBV6-3 to TRBJ2-7; 8 bases line up with TRBD2. The germline CDR1 and CDR2 sequences are MNHEY and SVGEGT. The V gene end was trimmed by 5 bases and the J gene end by 1 base; junction bases not matched to a gene: 7. This CDR3 is 15 amino acids long. The CDR3 DNA reads TGTGCCAGCAGTCAAGTGGCTAGCGGGTCCTACGAGCAGTACGTC. This translates into CASSQVASGSYEQYV.

J is TRBJ2-3 and V is TRBV29-1, with unresolved D. Deletions cut 1 base from V and 2 bases from J, with 4 bases between. Germline-derived CDR1 and CDR2 are SQVTM and ANQGSEA. CDR3 length: 12 amino acids. The DNA of the CDR3 is TGCAGCGTTGAAGGGGCCACAGATACGCAGTATTTT. The encoded protein is CSVEGATDTQYF.